Below, 20 T cell receptor beta chains from the same sample are listed, as sequenced in a study of cytomegalovirus exposure and HLA in healthy donors. The PCR used 60 Vbeta and 13 Jbeta primers. The repertoire was sequenced with immunoSEQ multiplex PCR; TCRdb's copy has only in-frame clones and lacks some. The table lists roughly 130,000 clones, approximately 80% of them singletons, with about 4% in the top ten. The specimen was PBMCs. Receptor source: a woman between 40 and 50 years old in good health and CMV-seronegative.

The rearrangement links TRBV5-1 to TRBJ1-2; 7 bases line up with TRBD1. The CDR3 spans 15 residues. The germline V gene has CDR1 SGHRS and CDR2 YFSETQ. With 4 bases clipped from V and 5 bases from J, the junction kept 11 bases outside the gene matches. The CDR3 loop reads CASSPGQAISYGYTF. For the CDR3, the DNA is TGCGCCAGCAGCCCAGGACAGGCCATTTCGTATGGCTACACCTTC.

The chain has TRBV5-1 and TRBJ1-3; 8 bases line up with TRBD1. This CDR3 is built from 14 residues. Unmatched junction bases numbered 5, after V lost 5 bases and J lost 4 bases. The V gene's germline CDR1 is SGHRS and CDR2 YFSETQ. The CDR3 sequence: CASRQTGAGNTIYF. DNA of the CDR3: TGCGCCAGCAGACAGACAGGGGCGGGAAACACCATATATTTT. Supplemented by reference TRBV5-1 and TRBJ1-3, the full variable domain reads KAGVTQTPRYLIKTRGQQVTLSCSPISGHRSVSWYQQTPGQGLQFLFEYFSETQRNKGNFPGRFSGRQFSNSRSEMNVSTLELGDSALYLCASRQTGAGNTIYFGEGSWLTVV.

The gene calls are TRBV10-3 and TRBJ2-5; a weak D match, TRBD2 (5 bases). Germline V gives CDR1 ENHRY, CDR2 SYGVKD. There are 14 residues in the CDR3. Deletions cut 2 bases from V and 2 bases from J, with 9 bases between. The CDR3 DNA reads as TGTGCCATCAGTGAGCGTTCGGGGCAAGAGACCCAGTACTTC. Its protein is CAISERSGQETQYF.

This sequence joins TRBV14 and TRBJ2-5, with D perhaps matching TRBD2 (6 bases). Germline-derived CDR1 and CDR2 are SGHDN and FVKESK. The length of the CDR3 is 15 residues. V was trimmed by 1 base and J by 5 bases, leaving 14 bases between them. CDR3 protein: CASSQGFGGGETQYF. The CDR3 coding sequence is TGTGCCAGCAGCCAAGGGTTCGGGGGTGGCGAGACCCAGTACTTC.

The CDR3 spells CASAGGFQETQYF. The CDR3 coding sequence is TGTGCCTCGGCGGGAGGCTTTCAAGAGACCCAGTACTTC. The chain uses TRBV15 and TRBJ2-5; 8 bases are a match to TRBD2. This CDR3 is 13 amino acids long. Germline loops: CDR1 LNHNV, CDR2 YYDKDF (reference sequence). After removal of 11 bases from V and 2 bases from J, the junction contained 7 bases not matched to a gene.

V gene TRBV20-1 combines with J gene TRBJ2-5; D is uncertain. This CDR3 region has 11 residues. V gave up 3 bases and J gave up 7 bases, with 9 bases separating them. Germline CDR1 is DFQATT and CDR2 is SNEGSKA (reference sequence). CDR3 in DNA: TGCAGTGCTAGCCCCTCGGGGACCCAGTACTTC. Encoded protein: CSASPSGTQYF.

The chain couples TRBV28 to TRBJ1-1, with 8 nucleotides matching TRBD1. J was trimmed by 3 bases and V by 2 bases; bases with no gene match: 2. CDR3 length equals 14 residues. The V gene's germline CDR1 is MDHEN and CDR2 SYDVKM. CDR3 residues: CASSLAGGYTEAFF. CDR3 nucleotide sequence: TGTGCCAGCAGTTTAGCAGGGGGCTACACTGAAGCTTTCTTT.

In this sample, this clone turned up a few times. The J gene is TRBJ2-2, the V gene TRBV5-1; 7 bases line up with TRBD1. Germline CDR1 SGHRS, CDR2 YFSETQ. The CDR3 contains 15 residues. V was pared by 4 bases and J by 1 base, with 4 bases of the junction left unmatched. CDR3 in amino acids: CASSPTGENTGELFF. The DNA of the CDR3 is TGCGCCAGCAGCCCTACAGGGGAGAACACCGGGGAGCTGTTTTTT.

Here the CDR3 DNA reads TGTGCCAGCAGCTCCGGGACACGGACCGAGCAGTACTTC. Translating it yields CASSSGTRTEQYF. The chain is built from TRBV7-3 and TRBJ2-7; D perhaps matches TRBD1 (6 bases). CDR3 length: 13 residues. CDR1 SGHTA and CDR2 FQGTGA come from the germline V gene. Trimming pared 4 bases from V and 6 bases from J, leaving 13 bases between.

Here the CDR3 reads CASSFDRPYTEAFF. CDR3 DNA: TGCGCCAGCAGCTTCGACAGGCCCTACACTGAAGCTTTCTTT. The chain couples TRBV5-1 to TRBJ1-1, with D possibly being TRBD1 (6 bases). Trimming removed 2 bases from V and 3 bases from J, with 11 bases in between. The CDR3 consists of 14 residues. Germline CDR1 SGHRS, CDR2 YFSETQ.

The rearrangement joins TRBV6-6 to TRBJ2-1, with D possibly TRBD1 on 6 matching bases. The germline V and J ends were trimmed by 6 bases and 6 bases, with 9 bases remaining between them. Germline V gene data show CDR1 as MNHNY and CDR2 as SVGAGI (reference sequence). This CDR3 has 12 amino acids. Here the CDR3 reads CASSRGGNEQFF. DNA of the CDR3: TGTGCCAGCAGCCGAGGGGGCAATGAGCAGTTCTTC.

V usage is TRBV4-2 and J usage is TRBJ2-2; D is ambiguous. Germline V gives CDR1 LGHNA, CDR2 YNFKEQ. V dropped 0 bases and J dropped 3 bases, with 8 bases sitting between them. This CDR3 comprises 15 residues. The CDR3 sequence: CASSQDNRDTGELFF. CDR3 DNA: TGTGCCAGCAGCCAAGATAACAGAGACACCGGGGAGCTGTTTTTT.

In DNA form, the CDR3 reads TGTGCCAGCTCCCTAGACAGGGTGATATTGTGGGGGACTGAAGCTTTCTTT. It translates to CASSLDRVILWGTEAFF. The chain uses TRBV18 and TRBJ1-1; 7 bases match TRBD1. The V and J ends lost 6 bases and 5 bases, in that order; junction bases with no gene match: 18. The germline CDR1 and CDR2 sequences are KGHSH and LQKENI. The CDR3 has 17 amino acids.

This sequence joins TRBV5-1 and TRBJ2-2; the match to TRBD2 covers 7 bases. Per germline, CDR1 SGHRS and CDR2 YFSETQ. This CDR3 is built from 17 residues. V shed 2 bases and J 2 bases; nucleotides not matched to a gene: 9. Here the CDR3 reads CASSLRRDYINTGELFF. In DNA, the CDR3 is TGCGCCAGCAGCTTACGCCGGGACTACATAAACACCGGGGAGCTGTTTTTT.

The V call is TRBV6-6, the J call TRBJ1-1, with TRBD1 matching 7 bases. CDR1 is MNHNY and CDR2 is SVGAGI in the germline V gene (reference sequence). J was trimmed by 0 bases and V by 6 bases; bases with no gene match: 4. This CDR3 has 14 amino acids. CDR3 DNA: TGTGCCAGCAGGTTGACAGGGATGAACACTGAAGCTTTCTTT. Translating it yields CASRLTGMNTEAFF.

The rearrangement links TRBV25-1 to TRBJ2-3, with TRBD2 as a possible D gene (6 bases). Germline CDR1 reads MGHDK; CDR2 reads SYGVNS. Trimming cost V 4 bases and J 1 base, with 9 bases left between them. There are 14 residues in the CDR3. In DNA form, the CDR3 reads TGTGCCAGCAGTGGAGCGGGCGGCACAGATACGCAGTATTTT. It specifies CASSGAGGTDTQYF.

The chain links TRBV7-2 to TRBJ2-1; 10 bases align to TRBD2. The germline gives CDR1 SGHTA, CDR2 FQGNSA. The J segment lost 9 bases and the V segment lost 4 bases, leaving 6 bases of the junction unmatched. The CDR3 loop spans 14 amino acids. CDR3 in amino acids: CASSYLAGGSEQFF. DNA of the CDR3: TGTGCCAGCAGCTACTTAGCGGGAGGCAGTGAGCAGTTCTTC.

The chain uses TRBV9 and TRBJ1-5; D perhaps matches TRBD1 (6 bases). This CDR3 contains 15 residues. Germline values: CDR1 SGDLS, CDR2 YYNGEE. V was pared by 1 base and J by 4 bases, with 12 bases between. DNA of the CDR3: TGTGCCAGCAGCGTAACAGGGTCCGCGAATCAGCCCCAGCATTTT. Protein sequence: CASSVTGSANQPQHF. Combining the CDR3 with reference TRBV9 and TRBJ1-5 gives the whole variable domain DSGVTQTPKHLITATGQRVTLRCSPRSGDLSVYWYQQSLDQGLQFLIQYYNGEERAKGNILERFSAQQFPDLHSELNLSSLELGDSALYFCASSVTGSANQPQHFGDGTRLSIL.

V gene TRBV11-2 combines with J gene TRBJ2-3; 7 bases align to TRBD2. The germline gives CDR1 SGHAT, CDR2 FQNNGV. This CDR3 has 18 amino acids. V was clipped by 4 bases and J by 2 bases; unmatched bases: 15. CDR3 sequence reads: CASSYLLAAQSLTDTQYF. DNA for the CDR3: TGTGCCAGCAGCTACCTTCTAGCGGCCCAGTCTCTCACAGATACGCAGTATTTT.

The gene calls are TRBV28 and TRBJ2-5; possibly TRBD1 for D (5 bases). Germline V gene lookup returns CDR1 MDHEN and CDR2 SYDVKM. There are 13 residues in the CDR3. V lost 3 bases, J lost 5 bases, and 10 bases lay in between. The CDR3 DNA reads as TGTGCCAGCAGTTTGCAGGGTTCGGAGACCCAGTACTTC. It specifies CASSLQGSETQYF.